These 11 T cell receptor beta chains were sequenced from one sample in a study of T cell changes during pregnancy in multiple sclerosis. TCRdb's table, derived via immunoSEQ multiplex PCR, lists solely in-frame clones and lacks some. The data contain fewer than 85,000 clones, approximately 92% of them seen just once; the ten biggest clones take up under 3%. This specimen was peripheral blood, taken before pregnancy. The receptors derive from a female donor with multiple sclerosis, enrolled in a pregnancy study.

V usage is TRBV29-1 and J usage is TRBJ2-5; TRBD1 matches 7 bases. Germline CDR1 and CDR2: SQVTM and ANQGSEA. The CDR3 length is 12 residues. The trim removed 6 bases at V and 4 bases at J, leaving 5 bases unmatched. The CDR3 protein is CSVTGDRETQYF. The CDR3 DNA reads TGCAGCGTCACAGGGGACCGAGAGACCCAGTACTTC.

This sequence joins TRBV19 and TRBJ2-3; 8 bases map to TRBD2. The CDR3 totals 16 residues. CDR1 is LNHDA, CDR2 SQIVND, per germline (reference sequence). Trimming at V came to 5 bases and at J to 1 base, leaving 8 bases not matched to a gene. The DNA for the CDR3 is TGTGCCAGTAGTGGGTCAGCGGGAGAGGGCACAGATACGCAGTATTTT. Protein product: CASSGSAGEGTDTQYF.

The chain uses TRBV5-1 and TRBJ1-1; 7 bases are a match to TRBD1. The CDR3 covers 16 residues. The germline V gene encodes CDR1 SGHRS and CDR2 YFSETQ. Trimming at V came to 2 bases and at J to 1 base, leaving 8 bases not matched to a gene. This chain's CDR3 is CASSFSRQGKNTEAFF. In nucleotides, the CDR3 is TGCGCCAGCAGCTTTTCGAGACAGGGTAAGAACACTGAAGCTTTCTTT.

The chain uses TRBV2 and TRBJ1-2; 8 nucleotides match TRBD1. The trim removed 6 bases at V and 6 bases at J, leaving 12 bases unmatched. This CDR3 is 15 amino acids long. Germline CDR1 reads SNHLY; CDR2 reads FYNNEI. CDR3 coding DNA: TGTGCCAGCAGACCCCCGGGACAGGAAACACATGGCTACACCTTC. This codes for CASRPPGQETHGYTF. Complete variable domain (other parts from reference TRBV2 and TRBJ1-2): EPEVTQTPSHQVTQMGQEVILRCVPISNHLYFYWYRQILGQKVEFLVSFYNNEISEKSEIFDDQFSVERPDGSNFTLKIRSTKLEDSAMYFCASRPPGQETHGYTFGSGTRLTVV.

V gene TRBV6-5 combines with J gene TRBJ2-1; D perhaps matches TRBD2 (5 bases). The CDR3 sequence is 12 residues long. V lost 2 bases, J lost 8 bases, and 7 bases lay in between. Germline CDR1 MNHEY, CDR2 SVGAGI. In DNA form, the CDR3 reads TGTGCCAGCAGTTACGCGGGCTATGAGCAGTTCTTC. Its translation: CASSYAGYEQFF.

CDR3 bases: TGTGCCAGCTCATACAAGACCCCCCCGGGAGGGCCGGTAGTCACCGGGGAGCTGTTTTTT. Translating it yields CASSYKTPPGGPVVTGELFF. The genes are TRBV18 and TRBJ2-2; 8 bases agree with TRBD2. Trimming removed 5 bases from V and 4 bases from J; junction bases left unmatched: 21. CDR1 and CDR2 from the germline V gene are KGHSH and LQKENI. The CDR3 totals 20 residues.

The V and J genes are TRBV5-4 and TRBJ2-5; maybe TRBD2 (5 bases). CDR1 and CDR2 from the germline V gene are SGHNT and YYREEE (reference sequence). Trimming removed 0 bases at V and 5 bases at J, with 17 bases between. CDR3 length equals 16 residues. The CDR3: CASSLALAGDIETQYF. The DNA for the CDR3 is TGTGCCAGCAGCTTGGCCTTGGCGGGTGACATCGAGACCCAGTACTTC.

The chain links TRBV11-3 to TRBJ1-1, with 8 positions matching TRBD1. Germline V gene data show CDR1 as SGHNT and CDR2 as YENEEA. With V trimmed by 7 bases and J by 3 bases, 7 bases remained unmatched. The CDR3 extends over 14 amino acids. The CDR3 is CASTNRTGHTEAFF. CDR3 DNA: TGTGCCAGCACCAACCGGACAGGGCACACTGAAGCTTTCTTT.

This chain links TRBV6-5 with TRBJ2-6; D gene unclear. Trimming took 4 bases from V and 5 from J, leaving 9 bases between them. CDR3 size: 14 residues. Germline CDR1 MNHEY, CDR2 SVGAGI. For the CDR3, the DNA is TGTGCCAGCAGTTCCGGGTTTTGGGCCAACGTCCTGACTTTC. Translating gives CASSSGFWANVLTF.

The V gene is TRBV6-1, the J gene TRBJ2-1, with unresolved D. Germline CDR1 MNHNS, CDR2 SASEGT. The V gene lost 2 bases and the J gene lost 4 bases, with 6 bases spanning the gap. The CDR3 runs 13 residues. The DNA for the CDR3 is TGTGCCAGCAGTGAATTGACTTACAATGAGCAGTTCTTC. Translated, it gives CASSELTYNEQFF.

About this clone: Other DNA sequences of this sample code for an identical CDR3. The chain couples TRBV9 to TRBJ2-3; TRBD2 matches at 7 bases. Losses at the gene ends were 0 bases for V and 3 bases for J; bases not matched to a gene: 1. The CDR3 is 14 amino acids. CDR1 and CDR2 (germline): SGDLS, YYNGEE. Written as DNA, the CDR3 is TGTGCCAGCAGCGTAGTGGGAGGGACAGATACGCAGTATTTT. This translates into CASSVVGGTDTQYF.